This entry lists 20 T cell receptor beta chains sequenced from one sample in a study of cytomegalovirus exposure and HLA in healthy donors. Repertoires were generated with immunoSEQ multiplex PCR, while TCRdb's copy carries only in-frame clones and drops some. There are 150,000 to 200,000 clones in the sample; around 85% occur only once, and about 17% lies in the top ten. Sample: PBMCs. Receptors were obtained from a man in his late teens or twenties in good health and CMV-seropositive.

This rearrangement joins TRBV27 to TRBJ1-2; D gene uncertain. The germline V and J ends were trimmed by 5 bases and 2 bases, with 12 bases remaining between them. This CDR3 has 14 amino acids. Germline values: CDR1 MNHEY, CDR2 SMNVEV (reference sequence). As DNA, the CDR3 is TGTGCCAGCAGTGTGACGGGGTGGAACTATGGCTACACCTTC. It is translated as CASSVTGWNYGYTF.

The chain recombines TRBV27 with TRBJ1-5; 7 nucleotides line up with TRBD1. Germline CDR1 reads MNHEY; CDR2 reads SMNVEV (reference sequence). After removal of 4 bases from V and 8 bases from J, the junction contained 14 bases not matched to a gene. The CDR3 is made up of 16 amino acids. The DNA of the CDR3 is TGTGCCAGCAGTTCCGGTGCCGACAGGGCTCTAAAGCCCCAGCATTTT. Encoded protein: CASSSGADRALKPQHF.

This sequence joins TRBV2 and TRBJ1-2; the D is unclear. The CDR3 runs to 14 residues. Trimming pared 1 base from V and 4 bases from J, leaving 10 bases between. Germline values: CDR1 SNHLY, CDR2 FYNNEI. The CDR3 nucleotides read TGTGCCAGCAGTGAAGTGGACGGGATCTATGGCTACACCTTC. Amino acids: CASSEVDGIYGYTF. Together with reference TRBV2 and TRBJ1-2, the CDR3 gives the full variable domain: EPEVTQTPSHQVTQMGQEVILRCVPISNHLYFYWYRQILGQKVEFLVSFYNNEISEKSEIFDDQFSVERPDGSNFTLKIRSTKLEDSAMYFCASSEVDGIYGYTFGSGTRLTVV.

The chain combines TRBV18 with TRBJ2-1, with D unresolved. The germline gives CDR1 KGHSH, CDR2 LQKENI. Trimming cost V 0 bases and J 8 bases, with 8 bases left between them. CDR3 length: 13 amino acids. CDR3 DNA: TGTGCCAGCTCACCACCGATAGTGTATGAGCAGTTCTTC. Translated, it gives CASSPPIVYEQFF.

V and J are TRBV6-6 and TRBJ1-1; D might be TRBD1 (5 bases). CDR3 length: 14 residues. CDR1 is MNHNY, CDR2 SVGAGI, per germline (reference sequence). V shed 6 bases and J shed 3 bases, with 14 bases lying between them. CDR3 sequence reads: CASSSRGSDTEAFF. The DNA for the CDR3 is TGTGCCAGCAGCTCGCGGGGGTCCGACACTGAAGCTTTCTTT.

The table lists this clone with a count of one. The rearrangement joins TRBV5-1 to TRBJ2-1; TRBD2 matches at 9 bases. Germline loops: CDR1 SGHRS, CDR2 YFSETQ. The CDR3 is 16 residues long. After removal of 2 bases from V and 3 bases from J, the junction contained 6 bases not matched to a gene. The CDR3 here is CASSLGGRGYYNEQFF. CDR3 nucleotides: TGCGCCAGCAGCTTAGGCGGGAGGGGATACTACAATGAGCAGTTCTTC.

The chain carries TRBV30 and TRBJ1-2; 8 bases agree with TRBD1. This CDR3 is built from 13 residues. With V trimmed by 0 bases and J by 6 bases, 3 bases remained unmatched. Germline CDR1 reads GTSNPN; CDR2 reads SVGIG (reference sequence). The CDR3 nucleotides read TGTGCCTGGAGTGTACAGACAGGGGATGGCTACACCTTC. Translating gives CAWSVQTGDGYTF.

The chain links TRBV6-5 to TRBJ2-5, with a weak D call TRBD2 (6 bases). This CDR3 has 16 amino acids. V was trimmed by 4 bases and J by 7 bases, leaving 22 bases between them. Germline V gene sequence: CDR1 MNHEY, CDR2 SVGAGI. In nucleotides, the CDR3 is TGTGCCAGCAGTTCCTCGGAGCAGGGAGGCCAGGGGACCCAGTACTTC. Residues: CASSSSEQGGQGTQYF.

V usage is TRBV28 and J usage is TRBJ1-5; D is uncertain. The CDR3 runs to 14 residues. V lost 2 bases and J 6 bases, leaving 11 bases between the germline ends. Germline V gene sequence: CDR1 MDHEN, CDR2 SYDVKM. CDR3 residues: CASSLRITSQPQHF. The CDR3 DNA reads TGTGCCAGCAGTTTACGAATTACTAGTCAGCCCCAGCATTTT.

This clone was found once. The J gene is TRBJ1-2, the V gene TRBV29-1, with 8 nucleotides matching TRBD1. There are 12 residues in the CDR3. V lost 5 bases to trimming and J lost 8 bases; unmatched junction nucleotides: 7. Germline CDR1 is SQVTM and CDR2 is ANQGSEA. CDR3 amino acids: CSVFRGPSGYTF. The CDR3 DNA follows: TGCAGCGTTTTCAGGGGGCCCTCGGGCTACACCTTC.

A single count supports this clone. The chain links TRBV7-8 to TRBJ2-7; D possibly corresponds to TRBD1 (6 bases). The germline gives CDR1 SGHVS, CDR2 FQNEAQ. The V and J ends lost 1 base and 3 bases respectively, with 10 bases between them. CDR3 length equals 14 residues. This chain's CDR3 is CASSLVDRNYEQYF. CDR3 DNA sequence: TGTGCCAGCAGCTTAGTGGACAGAAACTACGAGCAGTACTTC. Based on the CDR3 plus reference TRBV7-8 and TRBJ2-7, the full variable domain is GAGVSQSPRYKVAKRGQDVALRCDPISGHVSLFWYQQALGQGPEFLTYFQNEAQLDKSGLPSDRFFAERPEGSVSTLKIQRTQQEDSAVYLCASSLVDRNYEQYFGPGTRLTVT.

The chain recombines TRBV29-1 with TRBJ1-1, with TRBD1 matching over 9 bases. The J segment lost 5 bases and the V segment lost 7 bases, leaving 5 bases of the junction unmatched. This CDR3 is built from 12 residues. Germline lookup yields CDR1 SQVTM and CDR2 ANQGSEA. The DNA of the CDR3 is TGCAGCGCCTGGACAGGGGTAACTGAAGCTTTCTTT. Its protein product is CSAWTGVTEAFF.

The gene calls are TRBV19 and TRBJ1-5; 7 positions agree with TRBD1. The germline gives CDR1 LNHDA, CDR2 SQIVND (reference sequence). This CDR3 comprises 11 residues. V lost 10 bases, J lost 6 bases, and 3 bases stayed unmatched. CDR3 residues: CATGDSQPQHF. The CDR3 nucleotides read TGTGCCACCGGGGACAGTCAGCCCCAGCATTTT.

This rearrangement joins TRBV30 to TRBJ1-3, with no clear D. V lost 8 bases to trimming and J lost 4 bases, with 12 bases between them. The CDR3 extends over 12 amino acids. CDR1 and CDR2 from the germline V gene are GTSNPN and SVGIG (reference sequence). Here the CDR3 reads CAGRSVGNTIYF. The CDR3 coding sequence is TGTGCCGGGCGTTCGGTAGGAAACACCATATATTTT. The whole variable domain, remainder taken from reference TRBV30 and TRBJ1-3, is SQTIHQWPATLVQPVGSPLSLECTVEGTSNPNLYWYRQAAGRGLQLLFYSVGIGQISSEVPQNLSASRPQDRQFILSSKKLLLSDSGFYLCAGRSVGNTIYFGEGSWLTVV.

This clone occurred a few times. The rearrangement links TRBV7-2 to TRBJ1-1, with D unclear. From germline, CDR1 is SGHTA and CDR2 FQGNSA. This CDR3 has 13 amino acids. Trimming left V 5 bases short and J 3 bases short, with 10 bases between. In DNA form, the CDR3 reads TGTGCCAGCAGCCCTCTATTGGACACTGAAGCTTTCTTT. Translation gives CASSPLLDTEAFF.

The chain couples TRBV4-1 to TRBJ2-7; the match to TRBD1 covers 7 bases. J gave up 3 bases and V 8 bases, and 7 bases lay outside the gene matches. CDR3 length equals 13 residues. Germline V CDR1 and CDR2: MGHRA, YSYEKL. Written as DNA, the CDR3 is TGCGCCAGCCGCCGGGACAGTGACTACGAGCAGTACTTC. The encoded protein is CASRRDSDYEQYF.

This clone was observed a single time. This sequence joins TRBV29-1 and TRBJ1-4, with no clear D. The CDR3 extends over 14 amino acids. V dropped 6 bases and J dropped 7 bases, with 18 bases sitting between them. Germline CDR1 and CDR2: SQVTM and ANQGSEA. The DNA of the CDR3 is TGCAGCGTCGAATCATTGAGCCGGGTTGAAAAACTGTTTTTT. It translates to CSVESLSRVEKLFF.

The chain has TRBV27 and TRBJ2-1; TRBD2 agrees at 7 bases. The germline gives CDR1 MNHEY, CDR2 SMNVEV (reference sequence). V shed 5 bases and J 3 bases; nucleotides not matched to a gene: 10. The CDR3 sequence is 16 residues long. Written as DNA, the CDR3 is TGTGCCAGCAGTCCACAAGCGGGAACTCTCTACAATGAGCAGTTCTTC. The encoded protein is CASSPQAGTLYNEQFF.

This clone was observed once. V gene TRBV28 combines with J gene TRBJ2-3; perhaps TRBD2 as D (7 bases). Germline V CDR1 and CDR2: MDHEN, SYDVKM. The CDR3 sequence is 15 residues long. Trimming removed 2 bases at V and 1 base at J, with 10 bases between. The CDR3 reads CASSLPGGGTDTQYF. DNA for the CDR3: TGTGCCAGCAGTTTACCGGGGGGCGGCACAGATACGCAGTATTTT. Using reference TRBV28 and TRBJ2-3 for the parts outside the CDR3, the full variable domain is DVKVTQSSRYLVKRTGEKVFLECVQDMDHENMFWYRQDPGLGLRLIYFSYDVKMKEKGDIPEGYSVSREKKERFSLILESASTNQTSMYLCASSLPGGGTDTQYFGPGTRLTVL.

The gene calls are TRBV2 and TRBJ2-1, with D perhaps matching TRBD2 (6 bases). The CDR3 extends over 15 amino acids. Germline V lookup: CDR1 SNHLY, CDR2 FYNNEI. Trimming cost V 2 bases and J 5 bases, with 13 bases left between them. The DNA for the CDR3 is TGTGCCAGCAGTGAATTGGGACTTATCAACAATGAGCAGTTCTTC. Its translation is CASSELGLINNEQFF.